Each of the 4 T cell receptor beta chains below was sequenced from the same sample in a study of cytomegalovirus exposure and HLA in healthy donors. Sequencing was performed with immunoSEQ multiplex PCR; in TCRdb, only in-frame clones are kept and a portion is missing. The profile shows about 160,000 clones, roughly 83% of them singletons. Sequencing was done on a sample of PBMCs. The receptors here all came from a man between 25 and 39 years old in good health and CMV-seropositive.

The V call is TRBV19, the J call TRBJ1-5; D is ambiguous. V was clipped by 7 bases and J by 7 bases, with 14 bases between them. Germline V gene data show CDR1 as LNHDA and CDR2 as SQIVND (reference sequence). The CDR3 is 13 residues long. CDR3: CASMPGLSQPQHF. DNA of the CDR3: TGTGCCAGTATGCCGGGTCTCAGCCAGCCCCAGCATTTT.

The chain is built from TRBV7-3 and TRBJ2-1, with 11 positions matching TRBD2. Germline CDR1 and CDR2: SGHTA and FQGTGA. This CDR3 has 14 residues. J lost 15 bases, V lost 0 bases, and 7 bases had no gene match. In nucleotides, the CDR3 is TGTGCCAGCAGCTTAACACTAGCGGGGGCCCATCGGTTCTTC. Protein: CASSLTLAGAHRFF. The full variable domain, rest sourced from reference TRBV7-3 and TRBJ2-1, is GAGVSQTPSNKVTEKGKYVELRCDPISGHTALYWYRQSLGQGPEFLIYFQGTGAADDSGLPNDRFFAVRPEGSVSTLKIQRTERGDSAVYLCASSLTLAGAHRFFGPGTRLTVL.

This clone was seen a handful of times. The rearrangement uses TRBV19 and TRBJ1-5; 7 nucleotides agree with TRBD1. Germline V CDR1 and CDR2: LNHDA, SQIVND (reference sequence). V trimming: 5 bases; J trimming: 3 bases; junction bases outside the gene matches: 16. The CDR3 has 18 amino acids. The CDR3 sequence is CASSGAGQRYRFNQPQHF. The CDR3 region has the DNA TGTGCCAGTAGTGGCGCGGGACAGCGATATAGGTTCAATCAGCCCCAGCATTTT.

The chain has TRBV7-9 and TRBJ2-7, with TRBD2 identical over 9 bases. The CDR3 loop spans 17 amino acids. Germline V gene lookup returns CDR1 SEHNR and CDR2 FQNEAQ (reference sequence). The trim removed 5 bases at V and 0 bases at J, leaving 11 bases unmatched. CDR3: CASSPHRLAGSSYEQYF. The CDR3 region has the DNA TGTGCCAGCAGCCCCCACCGCCTAGCGGGGAGCTCCTACGAGCAGTACTTC.